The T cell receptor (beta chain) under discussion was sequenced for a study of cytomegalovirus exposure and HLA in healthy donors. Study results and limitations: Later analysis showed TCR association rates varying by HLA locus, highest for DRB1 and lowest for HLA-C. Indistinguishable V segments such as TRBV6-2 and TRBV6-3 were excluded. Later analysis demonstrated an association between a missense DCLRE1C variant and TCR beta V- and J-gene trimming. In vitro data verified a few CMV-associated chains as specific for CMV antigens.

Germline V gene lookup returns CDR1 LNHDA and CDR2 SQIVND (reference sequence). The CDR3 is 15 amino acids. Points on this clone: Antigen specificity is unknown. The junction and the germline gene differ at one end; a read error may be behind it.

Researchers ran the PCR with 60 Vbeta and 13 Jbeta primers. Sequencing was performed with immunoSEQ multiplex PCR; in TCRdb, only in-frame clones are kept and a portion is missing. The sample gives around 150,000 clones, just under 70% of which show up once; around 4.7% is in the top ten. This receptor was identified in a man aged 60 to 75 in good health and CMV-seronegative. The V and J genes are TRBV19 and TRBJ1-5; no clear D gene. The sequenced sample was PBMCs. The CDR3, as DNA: TGTGCCAGTAGTAGAACCCTCGGGGAAGATCATCCCCAGCATTTT. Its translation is CASSRTLGEDHPQHF.